The present T cell receptor beta chain was sequenced within a study of post-analysis software for immune sequencing data. Study results and limitations: Roughly 5 TRBV segments, including TRBV5-6, TRBV5-1 and TRBV20-1, were more frequent in patients than controls.

About this clonotype: Its antigen is unidentified.

CDR1 and CDR2 (germline): KGHDR, SFDVKD. The CDR3 length is 13 residues. The V end was cut by 3 bases, the J end by 4 bases, with 8 bases between. Libraries were made from TCR beta cDNA, and they carried unique molecular identifiers. TCRdb re-called the PCR reads through MiXCR, storing one row per CDR3 protein. The repertoire has hundreds of thousands of distinct CDR3 sequences, about 60% of them found once; the top ten carry over 9%. V is TRBV24-1 and J is TRBJ1-2, with D unclear. The specimen sequenced was blood. This TCR was recovered from a girl aged 2-10 years with multiple sclerosis. The CDR3 DNA reads TGTGCCACCAGTGATAGACGGGGCTATGGCTACACCTTC. Translating it yields CATSDRRGYGYTF.